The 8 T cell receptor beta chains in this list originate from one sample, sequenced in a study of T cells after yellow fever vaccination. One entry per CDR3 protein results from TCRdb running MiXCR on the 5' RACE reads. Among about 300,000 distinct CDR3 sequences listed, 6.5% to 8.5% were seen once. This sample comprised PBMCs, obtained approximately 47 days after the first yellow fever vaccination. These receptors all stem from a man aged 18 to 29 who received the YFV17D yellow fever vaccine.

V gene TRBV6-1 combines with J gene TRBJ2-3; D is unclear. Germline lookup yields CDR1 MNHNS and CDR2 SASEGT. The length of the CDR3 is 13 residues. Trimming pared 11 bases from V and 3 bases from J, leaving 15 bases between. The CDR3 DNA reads TGTGCCCTGCGAATACCAATAACAGATACGCAGTATTTT. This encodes CALRIPITDTQYF.

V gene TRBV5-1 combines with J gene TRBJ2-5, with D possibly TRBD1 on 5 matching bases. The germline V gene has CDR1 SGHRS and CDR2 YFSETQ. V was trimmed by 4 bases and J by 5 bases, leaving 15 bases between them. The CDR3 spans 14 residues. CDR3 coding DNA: TGCGCCAGCAGCGGGGCGGATGTCGCCGAGACCCAGTACTTC. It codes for CASSGADVAETQYF.

The CDR3 DNA sequence: TGCAGTGCTAGAACAGGGGTTGGCAATCAGCCCCAGCATTTT. Residues: CSARTGVGNQPQHF. The V gene is TRBV20-1, the J gene TRBJ1-5; TRBD1 aligns across 7 bases. Germline trimming cut 2 bases from V and 2 bases from J; bases unmatched to any gene: 3. CDR1 and CDR2 from the germline V gene are DFQATT and SNEGSKA (reference sequence). This CDR3 has 14 residues.

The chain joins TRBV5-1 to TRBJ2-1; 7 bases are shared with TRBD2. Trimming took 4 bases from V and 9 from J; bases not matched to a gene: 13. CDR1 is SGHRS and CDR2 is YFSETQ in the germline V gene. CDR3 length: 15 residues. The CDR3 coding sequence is TGCGCCAGCAGCGCCGGGACTAAGCTTCCGGGTGAGCAGTTCTTC. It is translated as CASSAGTKLPGEQFF.

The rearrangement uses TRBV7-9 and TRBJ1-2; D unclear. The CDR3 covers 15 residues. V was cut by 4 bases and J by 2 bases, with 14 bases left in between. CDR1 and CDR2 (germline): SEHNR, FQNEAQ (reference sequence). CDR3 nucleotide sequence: TGTGCCAGCAGCTCGGCACTCCTTGCGAACTATGGCTACACCTTC. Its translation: CASSSALLANYGYTF. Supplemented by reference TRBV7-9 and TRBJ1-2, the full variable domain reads DTGVSQNPRHKITKRGQNVTFRCDPISEHNRLYWYRQTLGQGPEFLTYFQNEAQLEKSRLLSDRFSAERPKGSFSTLEIQRTEQGDSAMYLCASSSALLANYGYTFGSGTRLTVV.

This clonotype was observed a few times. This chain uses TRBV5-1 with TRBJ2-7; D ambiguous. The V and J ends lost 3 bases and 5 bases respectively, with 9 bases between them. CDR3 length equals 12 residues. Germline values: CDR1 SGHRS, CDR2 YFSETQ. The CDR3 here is CASSYLNNEQYF. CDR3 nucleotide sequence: TGCGCCAGCAGCTACCTAAACAACGAGCAGTACTTC.

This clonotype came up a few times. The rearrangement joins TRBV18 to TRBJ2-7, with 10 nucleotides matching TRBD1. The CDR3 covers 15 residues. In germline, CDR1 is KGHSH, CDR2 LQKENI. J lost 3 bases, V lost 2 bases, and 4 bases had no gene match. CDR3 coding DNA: TGTGCCAGCTCACCAGGGACAGGGGATTTCTACGAGCAGTACTTC. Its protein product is CASSPGTGDFYEQYF.

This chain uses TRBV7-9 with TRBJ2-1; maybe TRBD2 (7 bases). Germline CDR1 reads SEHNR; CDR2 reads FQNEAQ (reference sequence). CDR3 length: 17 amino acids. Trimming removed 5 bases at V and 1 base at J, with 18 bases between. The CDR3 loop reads CASSPGGGAPSYNEQFF. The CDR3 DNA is TGTGCCAGCAGCCCTGGGGGGGGGGCACCGTCCTACAATGAGCAGTTCTTC.